This T cell receptor (beta chain) stems from a study of chemoradiotherapy in HPV16-positive cancers. Overall study findings and caveats: Candidate HPV-specific clones and E7-related TCR motifs grew in tumor during treatment. Only a couple of HPV16-positive patients supplied the functional HPV-specificity definition.

The CDR3 contains 15 residues. CDR1 LGHNA and CDR2 YSLEER come from the germline V gene. V lost 0 bases and J 1 base, leaving 10 bases between the germline ends. Note on this clone: The target antigen is unknown.

Libraries were prepared by immunoSEQ multiplex PCR; TCRdb keeps only in-frame clonotypes and omits some of them. The sample includes about 7,000 clones, 89% of them seen just once. The specimen was tumor tissue, collected from a patient who underwent chemoradiotherapy. The receptor's source is a human donor with HPV-associated anogenital cancer. The rearrangement joins TRBV4-3 to TRBJ2-7; tentatively, D is TRBD1 (5 bases). CDR3 protein: CASSQEDSFSYEQYF. The CDR3 DNA reads as TGCGCCAGCAGCCAAGAAGACAGTTTTTCCTACGAGCAGTACTTC.